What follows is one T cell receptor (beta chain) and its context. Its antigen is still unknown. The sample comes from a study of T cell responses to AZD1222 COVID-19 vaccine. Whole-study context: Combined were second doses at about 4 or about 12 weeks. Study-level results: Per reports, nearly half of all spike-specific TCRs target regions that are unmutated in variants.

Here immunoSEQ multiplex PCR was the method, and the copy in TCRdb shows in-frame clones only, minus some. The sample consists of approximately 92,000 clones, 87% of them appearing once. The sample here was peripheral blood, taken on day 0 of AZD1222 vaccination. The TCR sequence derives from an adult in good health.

CDR3 protein: CASSPGRYNEQFF. CDR3 nucleotides: TGTGCCAGCAGCCCGGGAAGGTACAATGAGCAGTTCTTC. The genes are TRBV6-1 and TRBJ2-1; possibly TRBD2 for D (5 bases). V was shortened by 6 bases and J by 4 bases, with 10 bases between the two germline ends. Germline CDR1 and CDR2: MNHNS and SASEGT. The CDR3 totals 13 residues.